This T cell receptor (beta chain) was captured in a study of control samples from healthy donors and cancer patients. Profiling relied on immunoSEQ multiplex PCR, and the TCRdb table lists in-frame clones only, not all of them. The table includes roughly 130,000 clones, 90% detected once. CDR3 length: 14 amino acids. Trimming took 1 base from V and 6 from J, leaving 8 bases between them. Germline V lookup: CDR1 SGHRS, CDR2 YFSETQ. The sequencing sample was made of blood. The clonotype originates from a man in his late teens or twenties in good health. This chain connects TRBV5-1 to TRBJ1-6, with D uncertain. CDR3 DNA: TGCGCCAGCAGCTTGATGGAGGCTAATTCACCCCTCCACTTT. Its protein is CASSLMEANSPLHF. Combining the CDR3 with reference TRBV5-1 and TRBJ1-6 gives the whole variable domain KAGVTQTPRYLIKTRGQQVTLSCSPISGHRSVSWYQQTPGQGLQFLFEYFSETQRNKGNFPGRFSGRQFSNSRSEMNVSTLELGDSALYLCASSLMEANSPLHFGNGTRLTVT.